This TCR beta chain was obtained from a study of T cells in Graves' hyperthyroidism and ophthalmopathy. Amplified TCR beta CDR3 regions derived from RNA transcripts. When the TCR CDR3 underwent first-round RT-PCR, the HTBI primer set was used. TCRdb ran MiXCR on the multiplex PCR reads and lists one entry per CDR3 protein. The sample shows hundreds of thousands of distinct CDR3 sequences, around 13% of them seen only once. Trimming removed 7 bases from V and 6 bases from J, with 10 bases in between. The CDR3 is 12 residues long. Germline lookup yields CDR1 MNHEY and CDR2 SVGEGT. This sequence originates from a woman aged 18-29 years with Graves' hyperthyroidism. The sequenced material came from blood. This chain links TRBV6-2 or TRBV6-3 with TRBJ1-5; D unresolved. The CDR3 region has the DNA TGTGCCAGCAATCCCCCGGGTCAGCCCCAGCATTTT. Translated: CASNPPGQPQHF.